This is a list of T cell receptor beta chains from one sample in a study of tumour-infiltrating T cells in Burkitt lymphoma. The method was immunoSEQ multiplex PCR; TCRdb's version includes in-frame clones alone and lacks a portion of them. The sample carries approximately 300 clones, roughly 13% recorded once. The source material was tumor tissue. These receptors were taken from a human donor with Burkitt lymphoma. CDR3s include the opening cysteine and the closing phenylalanine or tryptophan. A D gene is named only where the DNA matches it firmly. Where a row states a size, it is once, few, many or the class of an expanded clone; other rows omit it.

d_gene: NA; j_gene: TRBJ1-2; abundance: few; v_gene: TRBV7-6; CDR3nt: TGTGCCAGCAGCCCGGACCGATACTATGGCTACACCTTC; CDR3aa: CASSPDRYYGYTF
d_gene: NA; j_gene: TRBJ1-1; abundance: once; v_gene: TRBV28; CDR3nt: TGTGCCAGCAGACAGGAGATGAACACTGAAGCTTTCTTT; CDR3aa: CASRQEMNTEAFF
d_gene: TRBD1; j_gene: TRBJ2-3; abundance: few; v_gene: TRBV9; CDR3nt: TGTGCCAGCAGCTCATGGGACAGTCCCCAGGATACGCAGTATTTT; CDR3aa: CASSSWDSPQDTQYF
d_gene: NA; j_gene: TRBJ1-1; abundance: NA; v_gene: TRBV19; CDR3nt: TGTGCCAGCAACCGCGGCCGGGCCCGGGAGGCTTTCTTT; CDR3aa: CASNRGRAREAFF
d_gene: NA; j_gene: TRBJ1-2; abundance: NA; v_gene: TRBV5-1; CDR3nt: TGCGCCAGCAGCGCGACAGGAGGTATGGCCTACACCTTC; CDR3aa: CASSATGGMAYTF
d_gene: NA; j_gene: TRBJ2-7; abundance: few; v_gene: TRBV5-1; CDR3nt: TGCGCCAGCAGCTTGGCCGGTGATGTGGGGGTGCAGTACTTC; CDR3aa: CASSLAGDVGVQYF
d_gene: NA; j_gene: TRBJ2-7; abundance: NA; v_gene: TRBV5-1; CDR3nt: TGCGCCAGCAGCTTCGGGTACGAGCAGTACTTC; CDR3aa: CASSFGYEQYF
d_gene: NA; j_gene: TRBJ1-1; abundance: few; v_gene: TRBV10-2; CDR3nt: TGCGCCAGCAGAGAACGAATATTGGCATATGAAGCTTTCTTT; CDR3aa: CASRERILAYEAFF
d_gene: NA; j_gene: TRBJ2-3; abundance: few; v_gene: TRBV11-3; CDR3nt: TGTGCCAGCAGCTTATATTCGAGCGGGAGCACAGATACGCAGTATTTT; CDR3aa: CASSLYSSGSTDTQYF